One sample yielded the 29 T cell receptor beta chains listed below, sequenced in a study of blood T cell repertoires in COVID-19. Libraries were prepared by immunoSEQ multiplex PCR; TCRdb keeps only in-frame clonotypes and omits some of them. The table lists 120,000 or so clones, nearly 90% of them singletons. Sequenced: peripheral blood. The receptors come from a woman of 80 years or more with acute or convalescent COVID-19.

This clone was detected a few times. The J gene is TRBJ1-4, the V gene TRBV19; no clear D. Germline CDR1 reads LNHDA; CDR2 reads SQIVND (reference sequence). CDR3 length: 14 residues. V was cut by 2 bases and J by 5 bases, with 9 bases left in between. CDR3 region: CASSIPGLNEKLFF. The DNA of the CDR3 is TGTGCCAGTAGTATACCCGGTTTAAATGAAAAACTGTTTTTT.

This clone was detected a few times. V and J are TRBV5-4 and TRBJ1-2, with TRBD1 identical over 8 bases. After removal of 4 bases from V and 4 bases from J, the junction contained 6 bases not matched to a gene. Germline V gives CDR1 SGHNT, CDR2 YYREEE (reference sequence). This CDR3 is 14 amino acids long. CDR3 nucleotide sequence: TGTGCCAGCAGCCTGCCGGACAGGGTCTATGGCTACACCTTC. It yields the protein CASSLPDRVYGYTF.

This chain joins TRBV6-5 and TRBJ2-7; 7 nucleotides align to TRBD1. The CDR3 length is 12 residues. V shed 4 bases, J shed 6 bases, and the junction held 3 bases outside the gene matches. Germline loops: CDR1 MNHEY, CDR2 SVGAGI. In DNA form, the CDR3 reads TGTGCCAGCAGTTCGACAGGGAGCGAGCAGTACTTC. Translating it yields CASSSTGSEQYF.

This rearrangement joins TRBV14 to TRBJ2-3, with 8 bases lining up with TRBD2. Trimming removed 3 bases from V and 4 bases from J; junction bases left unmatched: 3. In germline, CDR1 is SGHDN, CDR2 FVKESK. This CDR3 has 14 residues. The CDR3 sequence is CASSHWTSPDTQYF. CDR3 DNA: TGTGCCAGCAGCCACTGGACTAGCCCAGATACGCAGTATTTT.

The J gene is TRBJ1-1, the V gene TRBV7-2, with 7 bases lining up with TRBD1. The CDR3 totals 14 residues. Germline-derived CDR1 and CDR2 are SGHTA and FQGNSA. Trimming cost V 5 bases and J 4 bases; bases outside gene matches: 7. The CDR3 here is CASSPWGDSTEAFF. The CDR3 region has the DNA TGTGCCAGCAGCCCGTGGGGGGACAGCACTGAAGCTTTCTTT.

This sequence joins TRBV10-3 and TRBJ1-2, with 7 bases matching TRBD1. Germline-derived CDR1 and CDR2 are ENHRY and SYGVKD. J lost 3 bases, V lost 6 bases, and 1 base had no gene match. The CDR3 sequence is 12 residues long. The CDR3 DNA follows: TGTGCCATCAGGGGGACAGACTATGGCTACACCTTC. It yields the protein CAIRGTDYGYTF.

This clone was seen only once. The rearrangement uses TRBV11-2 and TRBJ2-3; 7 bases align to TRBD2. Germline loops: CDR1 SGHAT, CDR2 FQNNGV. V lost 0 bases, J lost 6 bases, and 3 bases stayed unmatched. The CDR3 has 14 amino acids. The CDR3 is CASSLDLLADTQYF. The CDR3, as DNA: TGTGCCAGCAGCTTAGATCTACTAGCGGATACGCAGTATTTT.

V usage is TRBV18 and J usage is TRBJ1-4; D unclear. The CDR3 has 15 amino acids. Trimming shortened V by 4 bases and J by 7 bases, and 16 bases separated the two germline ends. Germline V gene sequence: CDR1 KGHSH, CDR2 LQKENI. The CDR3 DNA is TGTGCCAGCTCACGCGGGGAAGGGTTTATTGAAAAACTGTTTTTT. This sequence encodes CASSRGEGFIEKLFF.

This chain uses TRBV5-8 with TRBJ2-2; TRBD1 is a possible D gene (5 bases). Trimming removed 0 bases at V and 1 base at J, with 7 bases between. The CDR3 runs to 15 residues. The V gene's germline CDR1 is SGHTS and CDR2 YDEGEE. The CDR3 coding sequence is TGTGCCAGCAGCTTGGGGCAGGGGAACACCGGGGAGCTGTTTTTT. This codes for CASSLGQGNTGELFF.

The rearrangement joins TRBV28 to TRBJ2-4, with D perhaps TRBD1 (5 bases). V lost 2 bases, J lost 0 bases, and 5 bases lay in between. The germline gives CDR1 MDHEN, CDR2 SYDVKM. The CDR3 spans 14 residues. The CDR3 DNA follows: TGTGCCAGCAGTTTACAGGGAGCCAAAAACATTCAGTACTTC. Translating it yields CASSLQGAKNIQYF.

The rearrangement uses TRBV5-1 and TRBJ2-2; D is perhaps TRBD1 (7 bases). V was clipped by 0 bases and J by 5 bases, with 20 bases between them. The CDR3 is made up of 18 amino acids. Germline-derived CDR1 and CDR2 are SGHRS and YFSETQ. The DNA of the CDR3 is TGCGCCAGCAGCTTGGAGAATCAGGGGGGCCGAAAGACCGGGGAGCTGTTTTTT. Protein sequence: CASSLENQGGRKTGELFF.

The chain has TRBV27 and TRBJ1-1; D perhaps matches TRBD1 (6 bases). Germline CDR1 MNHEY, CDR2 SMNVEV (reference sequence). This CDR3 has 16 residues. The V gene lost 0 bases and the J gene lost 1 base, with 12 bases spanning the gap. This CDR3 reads CASSLSLDRPNTEAFF. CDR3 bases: TGTGCCAGCAGTTTATCCTTAGACAGGCCGAACACTGAAGCTTTCTTT.

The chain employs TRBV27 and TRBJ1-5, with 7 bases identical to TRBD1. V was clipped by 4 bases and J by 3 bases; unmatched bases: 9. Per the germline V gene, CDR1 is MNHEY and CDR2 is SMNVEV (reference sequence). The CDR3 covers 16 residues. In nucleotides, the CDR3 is TGTGCCAGCAGTTCATCCGGGACAGCGTTCAATCAGCCCCAGCATTTT. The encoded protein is CASSSSGTAFNQPQHF.

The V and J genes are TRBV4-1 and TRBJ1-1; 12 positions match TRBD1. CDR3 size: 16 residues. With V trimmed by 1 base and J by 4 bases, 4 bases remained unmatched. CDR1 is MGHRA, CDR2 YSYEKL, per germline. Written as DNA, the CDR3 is TGCGCCAGCAGCCAAGCGGGACAGGGGGCTGCCACTGAAGCTTTCTTT. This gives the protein CASSQAGQGAATEAFF.

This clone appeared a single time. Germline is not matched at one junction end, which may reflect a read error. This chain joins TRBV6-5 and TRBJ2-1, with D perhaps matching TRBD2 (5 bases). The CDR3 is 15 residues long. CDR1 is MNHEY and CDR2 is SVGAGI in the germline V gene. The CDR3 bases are TGTGCCAGCAGTAAAACTAGTCCTCTCTACGATGAGCAGTTCTTC. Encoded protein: CASSKTSPLYDEQFF.

CDR3 DNA sequence: TGTGCCAGTACCCGCGGAGGGACAGGTCAGCCCCAGCATTTT. This translates into CASTRGGTGQPQHF. This chain joins TRBV19 and TRBJ1-5, with 8 bases that match TRBD1. The V segment lost 7 bases and the J segment 6 bases; nucleotides outside the gene matches: 8. CDR3 length: 14 residues. Germline values: CDR1 LNHDA, CDR2 SQIVND (reference sequence).

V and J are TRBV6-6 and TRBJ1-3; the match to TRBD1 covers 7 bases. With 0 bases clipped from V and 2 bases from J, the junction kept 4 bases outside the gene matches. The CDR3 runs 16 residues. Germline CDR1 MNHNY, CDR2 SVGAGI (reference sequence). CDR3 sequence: CASSYSETGAGNTIYF. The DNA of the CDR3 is TGTGCCAGCAGTTACTCCGAAACAGGGGCTGGAAACACCATATATTTT.

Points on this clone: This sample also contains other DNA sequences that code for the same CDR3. DNA of the CDR3: TGTGCCAGTAGTATACGGGGGAGGACAGATACGCAGTATTTT. This sequence encodes CASSIRGRTDTQYF. The rearrangement uses TRBV19 and TRBJ2-3; tentatively, D is TRBD2 (6 bases). Trimming took off 2 bases at V and 3 bases at J, with 9 bases between the two ends. The CDR3 runs to 14 residues. The germline CDR1 and CDR2 sequences are LNHDA and SQIVND (reference sequence).

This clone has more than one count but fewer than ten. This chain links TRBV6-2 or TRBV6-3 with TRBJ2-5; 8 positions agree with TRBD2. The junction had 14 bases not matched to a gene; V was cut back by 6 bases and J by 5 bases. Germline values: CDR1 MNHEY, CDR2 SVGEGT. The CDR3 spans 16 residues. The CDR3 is CASSRQQAGGRETQYF. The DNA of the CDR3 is TGTGCCAGCAGCCGCCAGCAGGCGGGGGGAAGGGAGACCCAGTACTTC.

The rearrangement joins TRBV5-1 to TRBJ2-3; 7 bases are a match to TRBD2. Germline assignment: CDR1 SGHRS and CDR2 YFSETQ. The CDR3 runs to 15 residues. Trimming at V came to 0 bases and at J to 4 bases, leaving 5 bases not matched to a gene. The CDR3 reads CASSLGGGPADTQYF. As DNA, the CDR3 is TGCGCCAGCAGCTTGGGGGGGGGTCCCGCAGATACGCAGTATTTT.

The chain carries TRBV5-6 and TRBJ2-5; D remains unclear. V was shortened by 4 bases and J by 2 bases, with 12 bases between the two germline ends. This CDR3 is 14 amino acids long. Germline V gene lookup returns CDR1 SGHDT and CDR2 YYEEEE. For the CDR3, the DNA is TGTGCCAGCAGCCCCGACACGATTCAAGAGACCCAGTACTTC. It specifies CASSPDTIQETQYF.

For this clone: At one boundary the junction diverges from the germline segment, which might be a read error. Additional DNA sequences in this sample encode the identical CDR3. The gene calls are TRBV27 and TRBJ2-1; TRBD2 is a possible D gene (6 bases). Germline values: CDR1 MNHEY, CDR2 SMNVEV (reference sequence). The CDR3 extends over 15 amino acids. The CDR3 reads CASSLSALASGEQFF. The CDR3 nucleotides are TGTGCCAGTAGTTTATCGGCGCTAGCGAGCGGTGAGCAGTTCTTC.

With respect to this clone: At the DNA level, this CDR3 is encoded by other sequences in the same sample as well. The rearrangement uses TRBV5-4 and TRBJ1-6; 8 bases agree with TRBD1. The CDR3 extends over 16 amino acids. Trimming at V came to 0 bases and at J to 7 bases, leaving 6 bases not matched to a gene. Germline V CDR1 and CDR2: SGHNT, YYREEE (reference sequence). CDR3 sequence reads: CASSLGAGGGNSPLHF. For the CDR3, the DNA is TGTGCCAGCAGCTTGGGGGCAGGGGGCGGGAATTCACCCCTCCACTTT. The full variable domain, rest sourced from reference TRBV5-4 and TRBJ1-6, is ETGVTQSPTHLIKTRGQQVTLRCSSQSGHNTVSWYQQALGQGPQFIFQYYREEENGRGNFPPRFSGLQFPNYSSELNVNALELDDSALYLCASSLGAGGGNSPLHFGNGTRLTVT.

This CDR3 is CASIQAGHYEQYF. In DNA form, the CDR3 reads TGTGCCAGCATCCAAGCGGGACACTACGAGCAGTACTTC. The chain employs TRBV28 and TRBJ2-7; TRBD2 is a possible D gene (7 bases). Germline loops: CDR1 MDHEN, CDR2 SYDVKM. The germline V and J ends were trimmed by 7 bases and 3 bases, with 13 bases remaining between them. The CDR3 runs to 13 residues.

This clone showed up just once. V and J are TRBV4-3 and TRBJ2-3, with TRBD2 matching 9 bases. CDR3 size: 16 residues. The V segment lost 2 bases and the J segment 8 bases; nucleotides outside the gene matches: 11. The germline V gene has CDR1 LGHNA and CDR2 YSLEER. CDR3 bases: TGCGCCAGCAGCCAAAGGGAGCGGGGGGACCAGGGTACGCAGTATTTT. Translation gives CASSQRERGDQGTQYF.

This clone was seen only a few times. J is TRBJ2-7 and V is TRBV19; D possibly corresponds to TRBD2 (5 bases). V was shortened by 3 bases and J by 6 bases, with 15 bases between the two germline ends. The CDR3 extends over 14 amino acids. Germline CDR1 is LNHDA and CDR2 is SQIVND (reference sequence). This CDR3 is CASSMGRPGSEQYF. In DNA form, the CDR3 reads TGTGCCAGTAGTATGGGCCGCCCGGGGTCCGAGCAGTACTTC.

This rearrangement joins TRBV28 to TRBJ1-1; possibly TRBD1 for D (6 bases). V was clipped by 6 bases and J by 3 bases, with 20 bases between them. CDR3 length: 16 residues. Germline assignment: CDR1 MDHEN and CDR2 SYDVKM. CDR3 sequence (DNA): TGTGCCAGCAGCGATATTACAGCAGAGGGGGACACTGAAGCTTTCTTT. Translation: CASSDITAEGDTEAFF. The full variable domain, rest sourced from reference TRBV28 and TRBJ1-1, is DVKVTQSSRYLVKRTGEKVFLECVQDMDHENMFWYRQDPGLGLRLIYFSYDVKMKEKGDIPEGYSVSREKKERFSLILESASTNQTSMYLCASSDITAEGDTEAFFGQGTRLTVV.

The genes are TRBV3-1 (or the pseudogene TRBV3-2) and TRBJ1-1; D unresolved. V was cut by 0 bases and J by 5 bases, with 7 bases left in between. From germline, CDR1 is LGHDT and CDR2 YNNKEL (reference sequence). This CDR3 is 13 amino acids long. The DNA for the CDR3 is TGTGCCAGCAGCCAAGATTCTCGGACTGAAGCTTTCTTT. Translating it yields CASSQDSRTEAFF.

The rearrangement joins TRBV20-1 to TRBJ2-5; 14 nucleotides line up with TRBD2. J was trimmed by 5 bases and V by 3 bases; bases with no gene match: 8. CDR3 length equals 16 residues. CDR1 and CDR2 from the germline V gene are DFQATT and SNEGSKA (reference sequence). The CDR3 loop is CSASFRTSGRRETQYF. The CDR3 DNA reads TGCAGTGCTAGTTTTAGGACTAGCGGGAGGCGGGAGACCCAGTACTTC.